The present T cell receptor beta chain was sequenced within a study of low-dose radiotherapy and immunotherapy resistance in tumors. Overall study context: The authors gave intravenous cyclophosphamide 200 mg/m2 every two weeks, one day before radiation and immunotherapy.

Donors received nivolumab, ipilimumab, aspirin, low-dose cyclophosphamide and low-dose radiotherapy. This clonotype was picked up a small number of times. cDNA synthesis used a TRAV/TRBV-specific primer set for both chains. For amplifying TCRs, the PCR ran for around 20 cycles with Phusion, which was used together with a constant-region primer and the adapter on the V primers. TCRdb redid the calling of the reads with MiXCR, one entry per CDR3 protein. The sample has around 13,000 distinct CDR3 sequences, more than 50% seen once; the top ten hold 6% to 8.5%. In germline, CDR1 is MDHEN, CDR2 SYDVKM. Trimming left V 8 bases short and J 6 bases short, with 23 bases between. The CDR3 length is 16 residues.

This sequence originates from a human donor with advanced metastatic prostate, ovarian, gallbladder or colorectal cancer (not recorded which). This table probably holds off-target reads from a library built for another chain. The chain joins TRBV28 to TRBJ2-1; D may correspond to TRBD1 or TRBD2 (5 bases each). CDR3 nucleotide sequence: TGTGCCAGCGTCAAACCCGGGACCCCCAAGGGCAATGAGCAGTTCTTC. Amino acid sequence: CASVKPGTPKGNEQFF.